This T cell receptor beta chain was documented in a study of blood T cell repertoires in COVID-19 (TCRdb year 2020). Regarding the complete study: Collaborator samples came from the United States, Italy and Spain and covered acute and convalescent phases of COVID-19. Sample metadata almost always included a de-identified subject ID, COVID-19 status, age in years and sex. Where HLA class I and class II types were available, the types were taken from metadata supplied by the sample provider, not from assay-based typing. The prospective study material was composed of cDNA or gDNA derived from T cells, B-cell-depleted T cells, or PBMCs. Deeply sampled blood TCRbeta repertoires from subjects exposed to, actively infected with, or recovered from COVID-19 were included in the dataset. The repertoires were released in a freely available public database meant as a resource for research on the immune response to SARS-CoV-2. The samples were drawn from the first 160 participants of the ongoing ImmuneRACE study and from 1,200 or so subjects provided by 6 global collaborators. Summary of the overall study and its limitations: The amount of clinical and demographic metadata varied by source and participant and was provided uncurated.

The CDR3 starts with the cysteine, ends with the phenylalanine, and has 12 residues. Left in the record is the CDR3 DNA by itself, 36 bases read in frame from the first base. V and J lose 7 bases and 6 bases, and a span of 12 bases separates them. As encoded in the germline V gene, CDR1 is MNHEY while CDR2 is SVGAGI. Whole blood was collected in K2EDTA tubes by collaborating institutions according to the institutions' own protocols. For TCRbeta analysis, collaborators shipped samples as frozen whole blood, isolated PBMCs, or DNA extracted from either of those sample types. TCRbeta CDR3 regions were amplified from genomic DNA by means of the immunoSEQ Assay, a bias-controlled multiplex PCR. In the paper's pipeline: Within the assay, amplification of reference gene primers was used to estimate how many nucleated cells each sample contained. To quantify the absolute abundance of each unique TCRbeta CDR3 rearrangement, sequence reads were collapsed and filtered. For each sample, productive Simpson clonality was calculated by taking the square root of Simpson's diversity index across productive rearrangements. Sourced from immuneACCESS, this table was stored by TCRdb with only in-frame sequences that have V and J called. A share of the clones is absent; for the studies checked, an unresolved V gene accounts for under half, and the remainder has no known explanation. V and J calls and clone size are those listed in that table; D and trimming were worked out from the DNA. Within this sample are fewer than 250,000 clones, with about nine tenths of them counted one time only. Over 1.5% of the sample belongs to the ten largest clones.

Remarks on this clone: This clone's antigen is unknown. There are no base qualities to consult, and no much larger clone falls within one base.

This sequence uses TRBV6-5 and TRBJ1-2; the D gene is possibly TRBD1, with 5 bases matching. The material sequenced was peripheral blood. This clonotype was sampled from a man aged 70-80 years with acute or convalescent COVID-19. The nucleotide sequence is TGTGCCAGCACCCTTAAGGGGAATGGCTACACCTTC. Translated, this is CASTLKGNGYTF.